These T cell receptor beta chains were read from a single sample in a study of regulatory T cells in long-lasting Graves disease. One entry per CDR3 protein, called by TCRdb with MiXCR from the multiplex PCR reads. The sample yields 620,000 or so distinct CDR3 sequences, roughly 15% seen once. The same data also went into a second study, on T cells in Graves' hyperthyroidism and ophthalmopathy.

The specimen comprised peripheral blood mononuclear cells (PBMCs), sampled at new diagnosis, from a patient treated with antithyroid drugs. Source of these receptors: a woman in her twenties or thirties with Graves disease. Both conserved end residues are part of each CDR3. D genes are given only for firm matches. Expanded clones are given a class, and other clones once, few, many or no size at all.

j_gene: TRBJ1-5; d_gene: .; abundance: .; v_gene: TRBV30; CDR3nt: TGTGCCTGGAGTGTACGGCTCAATCAGCCCCAGCATTTT; CDR3aa: CAWSVRLNQPQHF
j_gene: TRBJ2-5; d_gene: TRBD1; abundance: .; v_gene: TRBV7-9; CDR3nt: TGTGCCAGCAGCTTAGTGGGACAGGGTTATCGAGAGACCCAGTACTTC; CDR3aa: CASSLVGQGYRETQYF
j_gene: TRBJ2-7; d_gene: TRBD1; abundance: many; v_gene: TRBV10-3; CDR3nt: TGTGCCATCAGTGTCTCAACTGGACAGGGGGCGCTTGAGCAGTACTTC; CDR3aa: CAISVSTGQGALEQYF
j_gene: TRBJ1-1; d_gene: .; abundance: many; v_gene: TRBV28; CDR3nt: TGTGCCAGCTCCCAACACCTTGGGACCGCCGAGGGGAGGAACACTGAAGCTTTCTTT; CDR3aa: CASSQHLGTAEGRNTEAFF
j_gene: TRBJ2-1; d_gene: .; abundance: .; v_gene: TRBV11-2; CDR3nt: TGTGCCAGCAGTCCTACGGGAGAGACCCAGTTCTTC; CDR3aa: CASSPTGETQFF
j_gene: TRBJ2-1; d_gene: TRBD2; abundance: few; v_gene: TRBV6-1; CDR3nt: TGTGCCAGCAAGGAGCGGGAGAGGAACAATGAGCAGTTCTTC; CDR3aa: CASKERERNNEQFF
j_gene: TRBJ2-7; d_gene: .; abundance: few; v_gene: TRBV27; CDR3nt: TGTGCCAGCAGTTTTTCCGACGAGCAGTACTTC; CDR3aa: CASSFSDEQYF
j_gene: TRBJ2-1; d_gene: TRBD2; abundance: many; v_gene: TRBV5-4; CDR3nt: TGTGCCAGCAGCCAAGGACTAGCCGTCAATGAGCAGTTCTTC; CDR3aa: CASSQGLAVNEQFF
j_gene: TRBJ1-2; d_gene: .; abundance: .; v_gene: TRBV12-3/TRBV12-4; CDR3nt: TGTGCCAGCAGGAAAGACGACGGAACCAACTATGGCTACACCTTC; CDR3aa: CASRKDDGTNYGYTF
j_gene: TRBJ2-7; d_gene: TRBD1; abundance: few; v_gene: TRBV7-6; CDR3nt: TGTGCCAGCAGCGGGACAGGGTTTGACGAGCAGTACTTC; CDR3aa: CASSGTGFDEQYF
j_gene: TRBJ1-6; d_gene: .; abundance: .; v_gene: TRBV19; CDR3nt: TGTGCCAGTAGTATTATAGAAGGGGATTCACCCCTCCACTTT; CDR3aa: CASSIIEGDSPLHF
j_gene: TRBJ2-7; d_gene: TRBD2; abundance: many; v_gene: TRBV5-1; CDR3nt: TGCGCCAGCAGCTACTCAACCGGGACTAGCGAATACGAGCAGTACTTC; CDR3aa: CASSYSTGTSEYEQYF
j_gene: TRBJ1-5; d_gene: .; abundance: few; v_gene: TRBV20-1; CDR3nt: TGCAGTGCTAGAGATTATTTGAGGGGCGACAATCAGCCCCAGCATTTT; CDR3aa: CSARDYLRGDNQPQHF
j_gene: TRBJ2-1; d_gene: .; abundance: .; v_gene: TRBV27; CDR3nt: TGTGCCAGCAGTCCGAGGCCGGGGCAGCAGTTCTTC; CDR3aa: CASSPRPGQQFF